This is a list of T cell receptor beta chains from one sample in a study of blood T cell repertoires in COVID-19. The protocol was immunoSEQ multiplex PCR, while the TCRdb copy is restricted to in-frame clones and leaves out a portion. The sample holds under 200,000 clones, over 70% seen once. What was sequenced was peripheral blood. Every receptor here comes from a man aged 55 to 70 with acute or convalescent COVID-19. Each CDR3 is given with its conserved first and last residue.

TRBV18	14	CASSPQGQVSEQYF
TRBV2	15	CASRMTGTNNSPLHF
TRBV5-6	15	CASSVVGGLADTQYF
TRBV6-2/TRBV6-3	13	CASSYVSTGEQFF
TRBV3-1/TRBV3-2	18	CASSQDMGGGASQETQYF
TRBV5-6	15	CASSSSTGDGTEAFF
TRBV3-1/TRBV3-2	13	CASSSGTNYGYTF
TRBV19	14	CASSIRRADQPQHF
TRBV19	16	CASSIGRGQSNQPQHF
TRBV15	12	CATSRGQGGFTF
TRBV19	13	CASSISGGSPLHF
TRBV7-3	15	CASSLEPSSGNTIYF
TRBV27	14	CASSSTDSTDTQYF
TRBV29-1	16	CSVEESGVRGGNEQFF
TRBV2	12	CAALQGANGYTF
TRBV10-3	12	CAITQGGTEAFF
TRBV10-3	17	CAIRQEGGRAAGNTIYF
TRBV2	12	CASSFRGNEAFF
TRBV6-5	13	CASSYSGRNGYTF
TRBV6-5	16	CASSYSDLAGPYEQYF
TRBV18	16	CASSQGTSGRTGELFF
TRBV5-1	15	CASSPTTGGTGELFF
TRBV11-1	15	CASSLMGRSYSPLHF
TRBV7-2	16	CASSLARPGVGQPQHF
TRBV19	14	CASSPRTSVNEQFF
TRBV2	14	CASRATGTTDTQYF
TRBV12-3/TRBV12-4	13	CASSRLAQETQYF
TRBV6-5	14	CASRPVGSNEKLFF
TRBV3-1/TRBV3-2	16	CASSQADRLMNTEAFF
TRBV7-9	17	CASSLAETQGPNYGYTF
TRBV3-1/TRBV3-2	13	CASSQLQGSEQFF
TRBV5-8	15	CASILSWTGVGELFF
TRBV9	14	CASSPSGGPDTQYF
TRBV6-1	18	CASSEDLAGGPGGGELFF
TRBV6-5	14	CASRRGQGSHEQYF
TRBV19	17	CASSIVPGGAGGQPQHF
TRBV10-3	16	CAISESRSLVDSPLHF
TRBV7-8	16	CASSLTRRENTGELFF
TRBV28	14	CASSQSGGSETQYF
TRBV11-3	15	CASIPGQGSNYGYTF
TRBV3-1/TRBV3-2	15	CASSQRGPKGTEAFF
TRBV24-1	13	CATSDPQGYEQYF